Below are 32 T cell receptor beta chains sequenced from a single sample in a study of identical twins. TCRdb reprocessed the 5' RACE reads via MiXCR and lists one record per CDR3 protein. The sample has a few hundred thousand distinct CDR3 sequences, roughly a tenth seen once. The sequenced sample was memory T cells sorted from blood. These receptors came from a man between 50 and 59 years old in good health.

This clonotype occurred once. V usage is TRBV7-6 and J usage is TRBJ2-1; the match to TRBD2 covers 12 bases. Germline lookup yields CDR1 SGHVS and CDR2 FNYEAQ. This CDR3 has 15 amino acids. Unmatched junction bases numbered 6, after V lost 2 bases and J lost 10 bases. CDR3 in amino acids: CASSLSLAGGEEQFF. CDR3 nucleotide sequence: TGTGCCAGCAGCTTAAGTCTAGCGGGAGGGGAGGAGCAGTTCTTC.

This clonotype has a handful of counts. This rearrangement joins TRBV19 to TRBJ2-3; perhaps TRBD2 as D (5 bases). Trimming cost V 6 bases and J 6 bases, with 13 bases left between them. The length of the CDR3 is 13 residues. Germline CDR1 reads LNHDA; CDR2 reads SQIVND (reference sequence). The CDR3 coding sequence is TGTGCCAGTAGGCGGGTCCTGGGTGATACGCAGTATTTT. Its protein is CASRRVLGDTQYF.

There are a few counts of this clonotype. The CDR3 region has the DNA TGTGCCTGGAACTCCGGACTAGCGGGAGGGCTTACCACCGGGGAGCTGTTTTTT. It translates to CAWNSGLAGGLTTGELFF. This sequence joins TRBV30 and TRBJ2-2; TRBD2 agrees at 15 bases. The germline CDR1 and CDR2 sequences are GTSNPN and SVGIG (reference sequence). This CDR3 has 18 residues. V lost 4 bases, J lost 4 bases, and 10 bases stayed unmatched.

This clonotype was found many times. The CDR3, as DNA: TGTGCCAGCTCACCTATCCCAGGATCTTATGGGAACATTCAGTACTTC. Translated, it gives CASSPIPGSYGNIQYF. This chain connects TRBV18 to TRBJ2-4; no firm D call. With 3 bases removed from V and 7 bases from J, the gap between germline ends came to 19 bases. This CDR3 spans 16 amino acids. The V gene's germline CDR1 is KGHSH and CDR2 LQKENI.

The chain links TRBV6-5 to TRBJ2-7; D might be TRBD1 (5 bases). CDR1 and CDR2 (germline): MNHEY, SVGAGI. This CDR3 comprises 14 residues. Trimming shortened V by 0 bases and J by 6 bases, and 12 bases separated the two germline ends. CDR3 protein: CASSYSSAGPEQYF. The DNA of the CDR3 is TGTGCCAGCAGTTACTCGTCAGCAGGGCCCGAGCAGTACTTC.

This clonotype was found a few times. The chain recombines TRBV12-3 or TRBV12-4 with TRBJ1-4, with D perhaps TRBD1 (6 bases). Between the trimmed V and J ends, which lost 5 bases and 7 bases, there was a span of 14 bases. This CDR3 region has 14 residues. The CDR3 region has the DNA TGTGCCAGCAGTCCTGGTGGGGGCGGTGAAAAACTGTTTTTT. Translating gives CASSPGGGGEKLFF.

This rearrangement joins TRBV20-1 to TRBJ2-1; D not certain. The CDR3 sequence is 14 residues long. The V end was cut by 3 bases, the J end by 8 bases, with 17 bases between. Germline lookup yields CDR1 DFQATT and CDR2 SNEGSKA (reference sequence). CDR3 protein: CSARDPGPLDEQFF. Written as DNA, the CDR3 is TGCAGTGCTAGGGATCCCGGGCCCCTGGATGAGCAGTTCTTC.

This clonotype was seen ten or more times. The chain has TRBV6-2 or TRBV6-3 and TRBJ2-1, with D perhaps matching TRBD1 (6 bases). CDR1 and CDR2 (germline): MNHEY, SVGEGT. The ends were cut back, 4 bases at V and 8 bases at J, with 9 bases in the middle. CDR3 size: 12 residues. The CDR3 sequence is CASSLQGYEQFF. As DNA, the CDR3 is TGTGCCAGCAGTTTACAGGGTTATGAGCAGTTCTTC.

This clonotype came up a few times. V gene TRBV6-2 or TRBV6-3 combines with J gene TRBJ1-5; possible D gene TRBD1, 5 bases. V was cut by 5 bases and J by 1 base, with 12 bases left in between. Germline CDR1 reads MNHEY; CDR2 reads SVGEGT. CDR3 size: 15 residues. This CDR3 is CASSKGHLSNQPQHF. In DNA, the CDR3 is TGTGCCAGCAGTAAAGGACACTTAAGCAATCAGCCCCAGCATTTT.

There are many counts of this clonotype. The chain is built from TRBV4-2 and TRBJ2-3; 9 positions match TRBD2. V was clipped by 1 base and J by 3 bases; unmatched bases: 5. The CDR3 consists of 16 residues. The germline V gene encodes CDR1 LGHNA and CDR2 YNFKEQ. In DNA form, the CDR3 reads TGTGCCAGCAGCCAAGCTTTAGCGGGAGCTACAGATACGCAGTATTTT. Protein product: CASSQALAGATDTQYF.

The chain combines TRBV12-2 with TRBJ2-7; TRBD1, the D gene given by the table, was not confirmed from the DNA. TRBV12-2 is given as a pseudogene. CDR3 length equals 15 residues. CDR3 residues: CASRSRQDFSYEQYF. CDR3 in DNA: TGTGCAAGTCGCTCCCGACAGGATTTCTCCTACGAGCAGTACTTC.

Ten or more counts support this clonotype. This chain links TRBV5-1 with TRBJ2-1; D call uncertain. Germline assignment: CDR1 SGHRS and CDR2 YFSETQ. V lost 4 bases, J lost 14 bases, and 19 bases lay in between. CDR3 size: 13 residues. CDR3 bases: TGCGCCAGCAGCCTGGACCCGACGGGCCTCGAGTTCTTC. Its protein product is CASSLDPTGLEFF.

Ten or more counts support this clonotype. V usage is TRBV6-4 and J usage is TRBJ1-1, with a possible D match to TRBD1 (5 bases). The CDR3 is 14 residues long. Between the trimmed V and J ends, which lost 5 bases and 2 bases, there was a span of 12 bases. CDR1 is MRHNA, CDR2 SNTAGT, per germline. The CDR3 here is CASSLTEANTEAFF. The DNA for the CDR3 is TGTGCCAGCAGTTTGACAGAAGCAAACACTGAAGCTTTCTTT.

This clonotype was seen more than once but under ten times. V usage is TRBV6-2 or TRBV6-3 and J usage is TRBJ2-1, with 10 bases fitting TRBD1. The ends lost 2 bases at V and 5 bases at J; junction bases unmatched: 15. This CDR3 contains 19 residues. Germline CDR1 MNHEY, CDR2 SVGEGT. The CDR3 DNA is TGTGCCAGCAGTTACGCCGGGACAGGGGAGCGGGAGCGGGACAATGAGCAGTTCTTC. As protein: CASSYAGTGERERDNEQFF.

This sequence joins TRBV6-2 or TRBV6-3 and TRBJ2-5, with D hard to call. This CDR3 has 12 residues. Germline values: CDR1 MNHEY, CDR2 SVGEGT. The germline V and J ends were trimmed by 7 bases and 5 bases, with 11 bases remaining between them. CDR3 region: CASTTLEETQYF. For the CDR3, the DNA is TGTGCCAGCACCACATTAGAGGAGACCCAGTACTTC.

The chain is built from TRBV5-4 and TRBJ2-3, with 7 bases fitting TRBD2. The CDR3 spans 14 residues. The germline V gene encodes CDR1 SGHNT and CDR2 YYREEE (reference sequence). J lost 0 bases, V lost 4 bases, and 2 bases had no gene match. The chain's CDR3 is CASSKAGSTDTQYF. The CDR3 DNA follows: TGTGCCAGCAGCAAAGCGGGGAGCACAGATACGCAGTATTTT.

This clonotype turned up a few times. The chain recombines TRBV7-8 with TRBJ1-4; D uncertain. V was shortened by 5 bases and J by 6 bases, with 16 bases between the two germline ends. CDR3 length equals 15 residues. In germline, CDR1 is SGHVS, CDR2 FQNEAQ. CDR3 in amino acids: CASSGRGGSHEKLFF. The CDR3 coding sequence is TGTGCCAGCAGCGGGAGAGGAGGCAGTCATGAAAAACTGTTTTTT.

This clonotype was observed a handful of times. DNA for the CDR3: TGTGCCAGCAGCCATGGACTAGCTGGCGAGCAGTACTTC. This gives the protein CASSHGLAGEQYF. The chain has TRBV3-1 and TRBJ2-7; TRBD2 matches at 8 bases. CDR1 LGHDT and CDR2 YNNKEL come from the germline V gene (reference sequence). The CDR3 sequence is 13 residues long. Trimming removed 3 bases from V and 6 bases from J; junction bases left unmatched: 4.

V and J are TRBV6-2 or TRBV6-3 and TRBJ1-5; the D is unclear. Trimming left V 0 bases short and J 2 bases short, with 11 bases between. This CDR3 contains 16 residues. Germline-derived CDR1 and CDR2 are MNHEY and SVGEGT. The CDR3 coding sequence is TGTGCCAGCAGTTACTCGATTATCCCCCGCAATCAGCCCCAGCATTTT. Translated, it gives CASSYSIIPRNQPQHF.

The chain joins TRBV6-1 to TRBJ1-1; D may be TRBD1 (6 bases). Trimming took 7 bases from V and 5 from J, leaving 17 bases between them. The CDR3 sequence is 14 residues long. Germline V CDR1 and CDR2: MNHNS, SASEGT. The chain's CDR3 is CASTLLQGGTEAFF. The CDR3 DNA reads TGTGCCAGCACACTTCTACAGGGCGGTACTGAAGCTTTCTTT.

There are a few counts of this clonotype. The V and J genes are TRBV6-2 or TRBV6-3 and TRBJ1-5, with 7 nucleotides matching TRBD1. The CDR3 length is 13 residues. V shed 7 bases and J 7 bases; nucleotides not matched to a gene: 7. Germline values: CDR1 MNHEY, CDR2 SVGEGT. DNA for the CDR3: TGTGCCAGCACCACAGGGGAAGGGCAGCCCCAGCATTTT. Residues: CASTTGEGQPQHF.

This clonotype was picked up many times. This chain uses TRBV11-2 with TRBJ1-5; TRBD1 might be the D (5 bases). Germline CDR1 SGHAT, CDR2 FQNNGV. V gave up 0 bases and J gave up 6 bases, with 12 bases separating them. There are 15 residues in the CDR3. CDR3 sequence reads: CASSLDGAYSQPQHF. In nucleotides, the CDR3 is TGTGCCAGCAGCTTAGATGGGGCCTACAGTCAGCCCCAGCATTTT.

This clonotype has ten or more counts. The chain employs TRBV6-5 and TRBJ1-3; D is unresolved. Germline CDR1 reads MNHEY; CDR2 reads SVGAGI. The CDR3 is 17 amino acids. V was cut by 0 bases and J by 4 bases, with 16 bases left in between. CDR3 DNA sequence: TGTGCCAGCAGTTACTCTTTAACCTCGGGATCCGGAAACACCATATATTTT. It yields the protein CASSYSLTSGSGNTIYF.

This clonotype occurred many times. This chain uses TRBV28 with TRBJ1-2; D is undetermined. Per the germline V gene, CDR1 is MDHEN and CDR2 is SYDVKM. V shed 5 bases and J shed 8 bases, with 12 bases lying between them. The CDR3 length is 12 residues. CDR3 protein: CASSIPPGGYTF. In nucleotides, the CDR3 is TGTGCCAGCAGTATCCCACCGGGGGGCTACACCTTC.

The chain has TRBV20-1 and TRBJ2-7, with 9 bases fitting TRBD2. V trimming: 2 bases; J trimming: 2 bases; junction bases outside the gene matches: 4. This CDR3 is built from 14 residues. From germline, CDR1 is DFQATT and CDR2 SNEGSKA (reference sequence). The CDR3 DNA follows: TGCAGTGCTAGAAAGCGCGGGGGGGCCTACGAGCAGTACTTC. This encodes CSARKRGGAYEQYF.

J is TRBJ1-1 and V is TRBV6-6; TRBD1 is a possible D gene (5 bases). The V end was cut by 2 bases, the J end by 5 bases, with 9 bases between. CDR1 is MNHNY and CDR2 is SVGAGI in the germline V gene (reference sequence). This CDR3 is 13 amino acids long. The CDR3: CASSYLRETEAFF. For the CDR3, the DNA is TGTGCCAGCAGTTACCTCAGGGAGACTGAAGCTTTCTTT.

The sample holds a few counts of this clonotype. The CDR3 nucleotides read TGCAGTGCTAGACTAGCGGGGGCGAACACCGGGGAGCTGTTTTTT. Translation: CSARLAGANTGELFF. This chain uses TRBV20-1 with TRBJ2-2, with TRBD2 matching 10 bases. V gave up 2 bases and J gave up 0 bases; unmatched junction bases: 0. Looked up from germline, CDR1 is DFQATT and CDR2 is SNEGSKA (reference sequence). The CDR3 extends over 15 amino acids.

This clonotype was seen at least ten times. The chain combines TRBV4-2 with TRBJ2-1, with D unclear. The CDR3 is made up of 12 amino acids. The ends were cut back, 4 bases at V and 8 bases at J, with 9 bases in the middle. Germline V CDR1 and CDR2: LGHNA, YNFKEQ. CDR3 loop: CASSPGGDEQFF. The CDR3 DNA reads as TGTGCCAGCAGCCCCGGCGGAGATGAGCAGTTCTTC.

This clonotype was counted at least ten times. The chain links TRBV5-1 to TRBJ2-1; 8 bases agree with TRBD2. Germline V gene sequence: CDR1 SGHRS, CDR2 YFSETQ. The CDR3 is 14 amino acids. V gave up 5 bases and J gave up 6 bases; unmatched junction bases: 7. The CDR3 DNA follows: TGCGCCAGCAGGATCGCGGGGGGCCTCAATGAGCAGTTCTTC. Translated, it gives CASRIAGGLNEQFF.

This clonotype was counted many times. The V and J genes are TRBV5-1 and TRBJ2-4; TRBD1 might be the D (6 bases). V lost 1 base and J 9 bases, leaving 17 bases between the germline ends. The CDR3 has 15 amino acids. Germline assignment: CDR1 SGHRS and CDR2 YFSETQ. DNA of the CDR3: TGCGCCAGCAGCTTGCGGACAGATGGGCTGGGCATTCAGTACTTC. Its translation: CASSLRTDGLGIQYF.

Only a few counts were recorded for this clonotype. This chain uses TRBV5-6 with TRBJ1-6, with 9 nucleotides matching TRBD1. Trimming at V came to 0 bases and at J to 5 bases, leaving 6 bases not matched to a gene. Looked up from germline, CDR1 is SGHDT and CDR2 is YYEEEE. The CDR3 extends over 17 amino acids. CDR3 in amino acids: CASSLGSGTGNNSPLHF. CDR3 DNA sequence: TGTGCCAGCAGCTTGGGGTCGGGGACAGGGAATAATTCACCCCTCCACTTT. Full variable domain (outside the CDR3, taken from reference TRBV5-6 and TRBJ1-6): DAGVTQSPTHLIKTRGQQVTLRCSPKSGHDTVSWYQQALGQGPQFIFQYYEEEERQRGNFPDRFSGHQFPNYSSELNVNALLLGDSALYLCASSLGSGTGNNSPLHFGNGTRLTVT.

The chain links TRBV12-3 or TRBV12-4 to TRBJ2-7; 7 nucleotides line up with TRBD1. The CDR3 length is 14 residues. V lost 6 bases and J lost 4; bases outside the gene matches: 9. The CDR3 sequence: CASRGPGQRYEQYF. CDR3 bases: TGTGCCAGCAGGGGGCCGGGACAGCGATACGAGCAGTACTTC.